Each of the 9 T cell receptor beta chains below was sequenced from the same sample in a study of patients and donors after allogeneic stem cell transplantation. TCRdb reanalysed the RT-PCR reads using MiXCR and keeps one entry per CDR3 protein. Of some 880,000 distinct CDR3 sequences detected, around 17% appear once; the ten largest clones hold around 5.5%. Material: blood, either unsorted or a sorted T cell fraction (not recorded which). Source of these receptors: a human donor who was either an allogeneic HSCT recipient or a stem cell or donor lymphocyte infusion donor (not recorded which). It is not recorded whose cells these are; they may come from a transplant donor.

This chain links TRBV20-1 with TRBJ2-1, with D unclear. The CDR3 covers 15 residues. Germline V gene data show CDR1 as DFQATT and CDR2 as SNEGSKA (reference sequence). V was clipped by 7 bases and J by 2 bases, with 18 bases between them. The DNA for the CDR3 is TGCAGTGACGACCCCGACAATACCCCCTACAATGAGCAGTTCTTC. Protein sequence: CSDDPDNTPYNEQFF.

The genes are TRBV28 and TRBJ2-1; 12 bases fit TRBD2. From germline, CDR1 is MDHEN and CDR2 SYDVKM. This CDR3 has 17 amino acids. V lost 10 bases and J lost 7; bases outside the gene matches: 17. The CDR3 protein is CATHSSTSGSRGNEQFF. CDR3 sequence (DNA): TGTGCCACCCATTCATCGACTAGCGGGAGTAGAGGGAATGAGCAGTTCTTC. The full variable domain, its missing parts supplied by reference TRBV28 and TRBJ2-1, is DVKVTQSSRYLVKRTGEKVFLECVQDMDHENMFWYRQDPGLGLRLIYFSYDVKMKEKGDIPEGYSVSREKKERFSLILESASTNQTSMYLCATHSSTSGSRGNEQFFGPGTRLTVL.

This chain connects TRBV11-2 to TRBJ1-5, with TRBD1 as a possible D gene (6 bases). Germline CDR1 reads SGHAT; CDR2 reads FQNNGV. The V and J ends lost 1 base and 1 base respectively, with 14 bases between them. There are 17 residues in the CDR3. CDR3 sequence (DNA): TGTGCCAGCAGCTTAGTCTCTGGGACAAGGAGCAATCAGCCCCAGCATTTT. This gives the protein CASSLVSGTRSNQPQHF.

The gene calls are TRBV9 and TRBJ1-1, with 10 positions matching TRBD1. V was pared by 5 bases and J by 5 bases, with 6 bases of the junction left unmatched. Germline CDR1 and CDR2: SGDLS and YYNGEE. The length of the CDR3 is 14 residues. CDR3 nucleotides: TGTGCCAGCAGGGCCGGGACAGGGGAAACTGAAGCTTTCTTT. It codes for CASRAGTGETEAFF.

Many counts were recorded for this clonotype. The chain links TRBV5-6 to TRBJ2-3; D might be TRBD2 (6 bases). The CDR3 totals 16 residues. V lost 4 bases, J lost 0 bases, and 15 bases lay in between. The germline CDR1 and CDR2 sequences are SGHDT and YYEEEE. CDR3 bases: TGTGCCAGCAGCCTCCCGGGGGAAATTAGCACAGATACGCAGTATTTT. Residues: CASSLPGEISTDTQYF.

The V and J genes are TRBV9 and TRBJ1-2; a possible D gene is TRBD1 (6 bases). V was cut by 3 bases and J by 5 bases, with 11 bases left in between. The CDR3 is made up of 13 amino acids. CDR1 is SGDLS and CDR2 is YYNGEE in the germline V gene. CDR3 region: CASSEGGSYGYTF. CDR3 coding DNA: TGTGCCAGCAGCGAGGGGGGCTCGTATGGCTACACCTTC. Based on the CDR3 plus reference TRBV9 and TRBJ1-2, the full variable domain is DSGVTQTPKHLITATGQRVTLRCSPRSGDLSVYWYQQSLDQGLQFLIQYYNGEERAKGNILERFSAQQFPDLHSELNLSSLELGDSALYFCASSEGGSYGYTFGSGTRLTVV.

Many counts were recorded for this clonotype. This chain connects TRBV6-1 to TRBJ1-5, with D maybe TRBD1 (6 bases). Germline loops: CDR1 MNHNS, CDR2 SASEGT. V shed 4 bases and J shed 2 bases, with 12 bases lying between them. The CDR3 has 15 residues. Here the CDR3 reads CASSVRRGGNQPQHF. The CDR3, as DNA: TGTGCCAGCAGTGTAAGGAGGGGGGGCAATCAGCCCCAGCATTTT.

This chain connects TRBV2 to TRBJ2-3; D remains ambiguous. V lost 7 bases and J lost 2, with 13 bases in between. The CDR3 is 14 amino acids. Germline lookup yields CDR1 SNHLY and CDR2 FYNNEI. The CDR3 DNA sequence: TGTGCCAGCACCCAGGACGGAAACACAGATACGCAGTATTTT. It specifies CASTQDGNTDTQYF.

The rearrangement links TRBV15 to TRBJ2-6; D perhaps matches TRBD1 (5 bases). Trimming pared 3 bases from V and 1 base from J, leaving 10 bases between. CDR1 is LNHNV and CDR2 is YYDKDF in the germline V gene (reference sequence). This CDR3 region has 16 residues. The CDR3 nucleotides read TGTGCCACCAGCAGCTCTAGGGGTTCTGGGGCCAACGTCCTGACTTTC. It translates to CATSSSRGSGANVLTF.